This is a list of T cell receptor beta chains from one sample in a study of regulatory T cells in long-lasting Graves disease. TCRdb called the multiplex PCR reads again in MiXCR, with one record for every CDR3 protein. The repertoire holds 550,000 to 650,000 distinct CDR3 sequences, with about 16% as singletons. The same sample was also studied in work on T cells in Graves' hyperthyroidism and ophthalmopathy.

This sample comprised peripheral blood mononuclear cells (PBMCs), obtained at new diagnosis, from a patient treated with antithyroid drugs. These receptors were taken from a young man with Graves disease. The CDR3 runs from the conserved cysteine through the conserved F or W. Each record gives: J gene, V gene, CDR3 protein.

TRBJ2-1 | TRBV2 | CASTTLAALFNEQFF
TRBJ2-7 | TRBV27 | CASSRQGASGEQYF
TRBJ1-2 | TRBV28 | CASSLSRGVYGYTF
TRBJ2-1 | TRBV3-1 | CASSQAPDSSYNEQFF
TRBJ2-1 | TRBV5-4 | CASSLGAGSLNEQFF
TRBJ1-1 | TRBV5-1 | CASSFSRIRTEAFF
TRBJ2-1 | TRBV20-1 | CSATRTSGRALEQFF
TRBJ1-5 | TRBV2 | CASSATGPRDQPQHF
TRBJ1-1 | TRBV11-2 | CASSFFTTEAFF
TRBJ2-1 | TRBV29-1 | CSVEGTSGGPHNEQFF
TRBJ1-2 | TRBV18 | CASSPGTGVNYGYTF
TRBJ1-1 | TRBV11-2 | CASRQEQNTEAFF
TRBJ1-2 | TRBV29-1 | CSVEEGSYSYTF
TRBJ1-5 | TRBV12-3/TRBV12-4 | CASSLRLQPQHF
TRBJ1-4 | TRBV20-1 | CSARQGAREKLFF
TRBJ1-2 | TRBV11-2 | CASSSRQGGAYTF
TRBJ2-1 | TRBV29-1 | CSVPQGGSTYNEQFF
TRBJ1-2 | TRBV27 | CASSWGGNYGYTF
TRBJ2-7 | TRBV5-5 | CASSFTSGYEQYF
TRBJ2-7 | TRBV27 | CASHGTGNYEQYF
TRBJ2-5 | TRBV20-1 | CSASGETGIRETQYF
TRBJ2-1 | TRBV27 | CASSPGTSYNEQFF
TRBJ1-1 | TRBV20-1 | CSARDRQLTAFF
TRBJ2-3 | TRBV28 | CASSRAGTLGHDTQYF
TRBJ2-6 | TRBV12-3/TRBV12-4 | CASSLNRGNSGANVLTF
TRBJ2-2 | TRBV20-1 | CSARVPTTGELFF
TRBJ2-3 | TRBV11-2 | CASSQDRQGAPTDTQYF
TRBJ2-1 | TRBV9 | CASSVGGGGVYNEQFF
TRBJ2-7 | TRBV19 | CASSPMDSGGKLYEQYF
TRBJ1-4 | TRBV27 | CASSLGQPRTNEKLFF
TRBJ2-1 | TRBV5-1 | CASSSSGRAGEQFF
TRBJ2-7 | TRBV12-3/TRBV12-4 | CASSPSRRFDYEQYF
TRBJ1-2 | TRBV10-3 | CATARGLDTDGYTF
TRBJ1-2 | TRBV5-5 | CASSLGQGFGYTF
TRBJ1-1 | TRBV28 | CASSTTIQGMNTEAFF
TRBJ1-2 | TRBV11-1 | CASSPDQGYGYTF
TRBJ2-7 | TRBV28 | CASNLYGGRYEQYF
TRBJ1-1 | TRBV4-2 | CASSPHGGRLNTEAFF
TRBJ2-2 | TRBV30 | CAWTSDTGELFF
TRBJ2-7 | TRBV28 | CASSLQKVVRSYEQYF
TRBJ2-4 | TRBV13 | CASSETSGRAKNIQYF
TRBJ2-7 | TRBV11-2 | CASSPLQGGEQYF
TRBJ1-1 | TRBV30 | CAWSGGTGLAEAFF
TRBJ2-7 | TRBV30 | CAWSATGNEQYF
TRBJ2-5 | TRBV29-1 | CSVELTVAFKTQYF
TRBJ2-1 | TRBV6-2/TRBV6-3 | CASSEGHRGNEQFF
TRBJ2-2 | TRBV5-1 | CATNTGGNTGELFF
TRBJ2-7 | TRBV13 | CASSSPGQGDYEQYF
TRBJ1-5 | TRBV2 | CASSDTAYSNQPQHF